This T cell receptor beta chain was retrieved from a study of identical twins. TCRdb processed the 5' RACE reads anew with MiXCR; each CDR3 protein has one entry. The sample consists of some 1,700,000 distinct CDR3 sequences, around a third of them appearing once. CDR3 length equals 14 residues. Trimming took 6 bases from V and 5 from J; bases not matched to a gene: 7. The chain is built from TRBV12-3 or TRBV12-4 and TRBJ1-2; 9 bases align to TRBD1. Sequenced input: cord blood. This TCR was sampled from a newborn girl in good health. The CDR3 bases are TGTGCCAGCAGGTTCGGACAGGGGAGGTATGGCTACACCTTC. Amino acid sequence: CASRFGQGRYGYTF.